This entry lists 13 T cell receptor beta chains sequenced from one sample in a study of blood T cell repertoires in COVID-19. Sequenced by immunoSEQ multiplex PCR; TCRdb stores in-frame clones only, minus some. This sample has about 36,000 clones, with roughly 84% found just once. The specimen sequenced was peripheral blood. The receptors stem from a man aged 55 to 70 with COVID-19, enrolled during active disease.

CDR3 DNA sequence: TGTGCCAGCTCACCCGGGACAGGGGGCCTCGAGCAGTACTTC. It specifies CASSPGTGGLEQYF. The chain links TRBV18 to TRBJ2-7; the match to TRBD1 covers 12 bases. V shed 3 bases and J 6 bases; nucleotides not matched to a gene: 3. The CDR3 extends over 14 amino acids. Germline V gives CDR1 KGHSH, CDR2 LQKENI. Variable domain in full (rest from reference TRBV18 and TRBJ2-7): NAGVMQNPRHLVRRRGQEARLRCSPMKGHSHVYWYRQLPEEGLKFMVYLQKENIIDESGMPKERFSAEFPKEGPSILRIQQVVRGDSAAYFCASSPGTGGLEQYFGPGTRLTVT.

The CDR3 DNA follows: TGCGCCAGCACCCGCGACGGGTACTCTGGAAACACCATATATTTT. Translated: CASTRDGYSGNTIYF. The rearrangement links TRBV5-1 to TRBJ1-3; D unresolved. Trimming shortened V by 6 bases and J by 0 bases, and 13 bases separated the two germline ends. The CDR3 extends over 15 amino acids. From germline, CDR1 is SGHRS and CDR2 YFSETQ.

This clone was detected a few times. J is TRBJ1-1 and V is TRBV2; no firm D call. The CDR3 runs to 15 residues. Germline V gene data show CDR1 as SNHLY and CDR2 as FYNNEI. Trimming pared 0 bases from V and 0 bases from J, leaving 8 bases between. The CDR3 loop is CASSEAERMNTEAFF. The CDR3 DNA is TGTGCCAGCAGTGAAGCAGAGAGAATGAACACTGAAGCTTTCTTT. The variable domain in full, completed from reference TRBV2 and TRBJ1-1, reads EPEVTQTPSHQVTQMGQEVILRCVPISNHLYFYWYRQILGQKVEFLVSFYNNEISEKSEIFDDQFSVERPDGSNFTLKIRSTKLEDSAMYFCASSEAERMNTEAFFGQGTRLTVV.

In its sample, this clone was seen a few times. The rearrangement joins TRBV28 to TRBJ1-2; unclear D gene. Germline assignment: CDR1 MDHEN and CDR2 SYDVKM. This CDR3 spans 14 amino acids. The germline V and J ends were trimmed by 7 bases and 1 base, with 13 bases remaining between them. The CDR3 region is CASTRISDNYGYTF. The CDR3 DNA follows: TGTGCCAGCACCCGAATCAGCGATAACTATGGCTACACCTTC.

V usage is TRBV7-2 and J usage is TRBJ2-4, with 7 nucleotides matching TRBD1. The CDR3 loop spans 13 amino acids. In germline, CDR1 is SGHTA, CDR2 FQGNSA. J was trimmed by 7 bases and V by 2 bases; bases with no gene match: 2. Here the CDR3 DNA reads TGTGCCAGCAGCTTAAAGGGGGCGAACATTCAGTACTTC. The encoded protein is CASSLKGANIQYF.

In DNA, the CDR3 is TGTGCCACCAGCAGAGATAGGAGGAATTGGAGAACAGATACGCAGTATTTT. It yields the protein CATSRDRRNWRTDTQYF. The chain joins TRBV15 to TRBJ2-3; D possibly corresponds to TRBD2 (5 bases). The CDR3 has 17 amino acids. The germline CDR1 and CDR2 sequences are LNHNV and YYDKDF (reference sequence). Trimming pared 0 bases from V and 3 bases from J, leaving 16 bases between. The full variable domain, its missing parts supplied by reference TRBV15 and TRBJ2-3, is DAMVIQNPRYQVTQFGKPVTLSCSQTLNHNVMYWYQQKSSQAPKLLFHYYDKDFNNEADTPDNFQSRRPNTSFCFLDIRSPGLGDTAMYLCATSRDRRNWRTDTQYFGPGTRLTVL.

The chain employs TRBV5-4 and TRBJ2-7, with 12 nucleotides matching TRBD2. J lost 6 bases, V lost 9 bases, and 7 bases had no gene match. The CDR3 totals 13 residues. Per germline, CDR1 SGHNT and CDR2 YYREEE (reference sequence). CDR3 bases: TGTGCCACCATGACTAGCGGGAGAGGCGAGCAGTACTTC. Its protein product is CATMTSGRGEQYF.

The CDR3 protein is CASSQTGHQNTEAFF. In DNA form, the CDR3 reads TGCGCCAGCAGCCAGACGGGACACCAGAACACTGAAGCTTTCTTT. J is TRBJ1-1 and V is TRBV4-1; possibly TRBD1 for D (6 bases). The CDR3 extends over 15 amino acids. Trimming took off 3 bases at V and 1 base at J, with 12 bases between the two ends. Germline CDR1 and CDR2: MGHRA and YSYEKL.

The chain employs TRBV7-9 and TRBJ1-1; D is ambiguous. CDR1 and CDR2 (germline): SEHNR, FQNEAQ (reference sequence). The germline V and J ends were trimmed by 1 base and 6 bases, with 15 bases remaining between them. This CDR3 region has 15 residues. The CDR3 DNA reads TGTGCCAGCAGCTTAGGTAAGGGTGGAGGGCCTGAAGCTTTCTTT. It specifies CASSLGKGGGPEAFF. The full variable domain, completed using reference TRBV7-9 and TRBJ1-1, is DTGVSQNPRHKITKRGQNVTFRCDPISEHNRLYWYRQTLGQGPEFLTYFQNEAQLEKSRLLSDRFSAERPKGSFSTLEIQRTEQGDSAMYLCASSLGKGGGPEAFFGQGTRLTVV.

The rearrangement links TRBV28 to TRBJ1-2, with TRBD1 as a possible D gene (5 bases). V was clipped by 5 bases and J by 8 bases, with 15 bases between them. This CDR3 is 13 amino acids long. Per the germline V gene, CDR1 is MDHEN and CDR2 is SYDVKM. The CDR3 loop reads CASSTHSGKGYTF. The CDR3 bases are TGTGCCAGCAGTACGCACTCAGGGAAGGGCTACACCTTC.

This sequence joins TRBV4-1 and TRBJ2-2; D gene uncertain. The CDR3 sequence is 13 residues long. The V end was cut by 4 bases, the J end by 6 bases, with 9 bases between. Germline CDR1 MGHRA, CDR2 YSYEKL. The CDR3 DNA reads as TGCGCCAGCAGCCTTCAGGTCCCCGGGGAGCTGTTTTTT. This gives the protein CASSLQVPGELFF.

This chain uses TRBV5-1 with TRBJ2-3; tentatively, D is TRBD2 (6 bases). Trimming removed 7 bases at V and 7 bases at J, with 19 bases between. Germline assignment: CDR1 SGHRS and CDR2 YFSETQ. This CDR3 has 14 residues. CDR3 nucleotide sequence: TGCGCCAGCGGGAGCGGGTCTCGGGGGAATACGCAGTATTTT. The encoded protein is CASGSGSRGNTQYF.

A few counts support this clone. V usage is TRBV5-1 and J usage is TRBJ1-1; TRBD1 might be the D (5 bases). V lost 4 bases, J lost 3 bases, and 10 bases lay in between. The germline V gene encodes CDR1 SGHRS and CDR2 YFSETQ. The CDR3 contains 13 residues. CDR3: CASSGGVDTEAFF. The CDR3 region has the DNA TGCGCCAGCAGCGGGGGGGTCGACACTGAAGCTTTCTTT.